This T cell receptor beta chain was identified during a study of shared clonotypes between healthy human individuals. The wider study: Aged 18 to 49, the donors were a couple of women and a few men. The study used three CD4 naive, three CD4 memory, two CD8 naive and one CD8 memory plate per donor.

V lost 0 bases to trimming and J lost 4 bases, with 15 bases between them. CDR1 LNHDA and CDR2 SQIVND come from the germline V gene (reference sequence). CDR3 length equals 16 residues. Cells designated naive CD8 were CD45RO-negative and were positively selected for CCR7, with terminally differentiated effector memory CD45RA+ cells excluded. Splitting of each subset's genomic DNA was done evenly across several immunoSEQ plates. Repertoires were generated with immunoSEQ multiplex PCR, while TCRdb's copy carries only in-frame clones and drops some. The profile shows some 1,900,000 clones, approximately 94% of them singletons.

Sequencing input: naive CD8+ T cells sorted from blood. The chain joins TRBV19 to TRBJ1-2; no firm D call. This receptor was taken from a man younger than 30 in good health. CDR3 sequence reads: CASSIDLEETLYGYTF. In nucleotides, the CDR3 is TGTGCCAGTAGTATAGACCTCGAGGAGACCCTCTATGGCTACACCTTC.